Below, 29 T cell receptor beta chains from the same sample are listed, as sequenced in a study of blood T cell repertoires in COVID-19. The table came from immunoSEQ multiplex PCR; TCRdb's copy has only in-frame clones and leaves some out. The sample consists of fewer than 450,000 clones, roughly 87% of them appearing once. Input material: PBMCs or T cells enriched from blood (not recorded which). The source is a woman between 35 and 50 years old with acute COVID-19.

This clone has a handful of counts. This sequence joins TRBV6-1 and TRBJ1-4; D not certain. V was clipped by 2 bases and J by 8 bases, with 12 bases between them. The CDR3 consists of 14 residues. Germline CDR1 reads MNHNS; CDR2 reads SASEGT. The CDR3 region has the DNA TGTGCCAGCAGTGAAATCCGGGCGGGAGAAAAACTGTTTTTT. This encodes CASSEIRAGEKLFF.

The V gene is TRBV5-1, the J gene TRBJ1-1, with D unclear. The CDR3 extends over 12 amino acids. V was pared by 6 bases and J by 4 bases, with 10 bases between. Looked up from germline, CDR1 is SGHRS and CDR2 is YFSETQ. The chain's CDR3 is CASNRSPTEAFF. The CDR3 nucleotides are TGCGCCAGCAATCGGTCCCCCACTGAAGCTTTCTTT.

This clone showed up just a few times. The rearrangement links TRBV6-5 to TRBJ2-3; D possibly corresponds to TRBD2 (5 bases). This CDR3 is 12 amino acids long. Germline V gene data show CDR1 as MNHEY and CDR2 as SVGAGI. Trimming removed 6 bases from V and 1 base from J, with 5 bases in between. The CDR3 region has the DNA TGTGCCAGCAGGAGGGGCACAGATACGCAGTATTTT. It yields the protein CASRRGTDTQYF.

The J gene is TRBJ1-6, the V gene TRBV7-9; TRBD1 matches at 8 bases. Trimming removed 5 bases from V and 14 bases from J; junction bases left unmatched: 8. CDR1 is SEHNR, CDR2 FQNEAQ, per germline (reference sequence). The CDR3 is 13 residues long. Here the CDR3 DNA reads TGTGCCAGCAGCGAAAGACAGGGGAATTCCCTCCACTTT. This codes for CASSERQGNSLHF.

V and J are TRBV30 and TRBJ1-1; the D is unclear. The CDR3 totals 12 residues. The germline gives CDR1 GTSNPN, CDR2 SVGIG (reference sequence). V lost 0 bases and J lost 3, with 5 bases in between. The CDR3 nucleotides read TGTGCCTGGAGTGTCCGGGACACTGAAGCTTTCTTT. It yields the protein CAWSVRDTEAFF.

This chain uses TRBV19 with TRBJ1-2, with TRBD1 as a possible D gene (5 bases). The germline gives CDR1 LNHDA, CDR2 SQIVND (reference sequence). V was clipped by 0 bases and J by 3 bases, with 8 bases between them. The CDR3 covers 14 residues. CDR3 in DNA: TGTGCCAGTAGTATAGACAGGGATTACTATGGCTACACCTTC. Translating it yields CASSIDRDYYGYTF.

The chain links TRBV25-1 to TRBJ2-6; possibly TRBD2 for D (6 bases). Trimming removed 5 bases at V and 0 bases at J, with 17 bases between. The CDR3 runs to 18 residues. Germline CDR1 is MGHDK and CDR2 is SYGVNS. CDR3 sequence reads: CASSPISGRLSGANVLTF. CDR3 nucleotides: TGTGCCAGCAGTCCAATTAGCGGTAGACTCTCTGGGGCCAACGTCCTGACTTTC.

The CDR3 region is CASSPELYNSPLHF. As DNA, the CDR3 is TGTGCCAGCAGCCCCGAACTTTATAATTCACCCCTCCACTTT. The chain recombines TRBV11-2 with TRBJ1-6; no definite D call. Trimming pared 5 bases from V and 4 bases from J, leaving 9 bases between. CDR1 and CDR2 (germline): SGHAT, FQNNGV. This CDR3 contains 14 residues.

The V call is TRBV9, the J call TRBJ1-3; 8 positions match TRBD1. The CDR3 spans 15 residues. The J segment lost 4 bases and the V segment lost 4 bases, leaving 7 bases of the junction unmatched. Germline loops: CDR1 SGDLS, CDR2 YYNGEE. CDR3 DNA: TGTGCCAGCAGCCCAGGGGGCGGAGGGGGAAACACCATATATTTT. Translation: CASSPGGGGGNTIYF.

The V call is TRBV19, the J call TRBJ1-2; 7 positions match TRBD1. CDR1 and CDR2 (germline): LNHDA, SQIVND (reference sequence). Losses at the gene ends were 5 bases for V and 3 bases for J; bases not matched to a gene: 15. This CDR3 region has 17 residues. As DNA, the CDR3 is TGTGCCAGTAGTGCCCGCGACAGGGTTGCCCAGGACTATGGCTACACCTTC. Translation gives CASSARDRVAQDYGYTF.

The rearrangement joins TRBV4-1 to TRBJ1-6; no reliable D call. With 0 bases removed from V and 3 bases from J, the gap between germline ends came to 9 bases. Germline CDR1 and CDR2: MGHRA and YSYEKL. The CDR3 totals 16 residues. CDR3 residues: CASSQDLPGYNSPLHF. The DNA of the CDR3 is TGCGCCAGCAGCCAAGATTTACCGGGCTATAATTCACCCCTCCACTTT.

This clone was observed a few times. The chain employs TRBV21-1 and TRBJ2-1; TRBD2, as called in the table, went unchecked against the DNA. TRBV21-1 is recorded as a pseudogene. The length of the CDR3 is 15 residues. The CDR3 protein is CASSGSTGGYNEQFF. DNA for the CDR3: TGTGCCAGCAGCGGGTCCACCGGCGGCTACAATGAGCAGTTCTTC.

The V gene is TRBV5-1, the J gene TRBJ2-1; no definite D call. With 4 bases removed from V and 9 bases from J, the gap between germline ends came to 23 bases. Germline CDR1 SGHRS, CDR2 YFSETQ. This CDR3 is built from 16 residues. The CDR3 region is CASSNNPRSSSGEQFF. The CDR3 DNA follows: TGCGCCAGCAGCAATAATCCTAGGTCCTCTTCGGGTGAGCAGTTCTTC.

The V call is TRBV29-1, the J call TRBJ2-5; 9 bases map to TRBD1. Germline V gene sequence: CDR1 SQVTM, CDR2 ANQGSEA. This CDR3 is 13 amino acids long. J lost 2 bases, V lost 7 bases, and 5 bases had no gene match. The CDR3 region is CSGVTGGQETQYF. In DNA, the CDR3 is TGCAGCGGGGTGACAGGGGGTCAAGAGACCCAGTACTTC.

The V and J genes are TRBV11-2 and TRBJ1-1; TRBD1 is a possible D gene (6 bases). Looked up from germline, CDR1 is SGHAT and CDR2 is FQNNGV. The V and J ends lost 1 base and 7 bases respectively, with 16 bases between them. This CDR3 is built from 15 residues. CDR3 sequence (DNA): TGTGCCAGCAGCTTAGCAGGCAGGGGAGTGGGTGAAGCTTTCTTT. It encodes CASSLAGRGVGEAFF.

The chain couples TRBV5-6 to TRBJ2-7; 9 positions match TRBD1. The germline V gene has CDR1 SGHDT and CDR2 YYEEEE. The V gene end was trimmed by 4 bases and the J gene end by 2 bases; junction bases not matched to a gene: 7. The CDR3 covers 15 residues. For the CDR3, the DNA is TGTGCCAGCAGCGGACCGGACAGGGGAACCTACGAGCAGTACTTC. This encodes CASSGPDRGTYEQYF.

This chain links TRBV7-8 with TRBJ2-7; 11 nucleotides match TRBD2. V dropped 4 bases and J dropped 5; count of bases not matched to a gene: 10. CDR1 and CDR2 (germline): SGHVS, FQNEAQ. This CDR3 is 16 amino acids long. CDR3 bases: TGTGCCAGCAGCTCCCGCCCTAGCGGGGGGTCCCACGAGCAGTACTTC. Translating gives CASSSRPSGGSHEQYF.

The chain's CDR3 is CASSGQTYNEQFF. The CDR3 coding sequence is TGTGCCAGCTCAGGACAAACCTACAATGAGCAGTTCTTC. This chain links TRBV18 with TRBJ2-1, with D maybe TRBD1 (5 bases). The V and J ends lost 5 bases and 2 bases respectively, with 7 bases between them. Germline values: CDR1 KGHSH, CDR2 LQKENI. CDR3 size: 13 residues.

V is TRBV24-1 and J is TRBJ2-3, with 7 bases lining up with TRBD2. The V and J ends lost 3 bases and 3 bases, in that order; junction bases with no gene match: 8. The germline CDR1 and CDR2 sequences are KGHDR and SFDVKD. The CDR3 has 16 amino acids. CDR3 coding DNA: TGTGCCACCAGTGATCGGCCGAGCGGGGTGACAGATACGCAGTATTTT. Its translation: CATSDRPSGVTDTQYF.

This CDR3 reads CASNLDRRPNYTF. As DNA, the CDR3 is TGTGCCAGCAACCTTGACAGGAGACCAAACTACACCTTC. The chain has TRBV12-3 or TRBV12-4 and TRBJ1-2; maybe TRBD1 (6 bases). The CDR3 has 13 residues. Trimming shortened V by 7 bases and J by 10 bases, and 19 bases separated the two germline ends.

The chain has TRBV27 and TRBJ2-2; D not resolved. V lost 6 bases to trimming and J lost 5 bases, with 7 bases between them. This CDR3 has 12 amino acids. Germline lookup yields CDR1 MNHEY and CDR2 SMNVEV (reference sequence). CDR3 bases: TGTGCCAGCAGCCTCTTTACCGGGGAGCTGTTTTTT. This codes for CASSLFTGELFF.

The chain carries TRBV11-2 and TRBJ2-3; D is ambiguous. Germline CDR1 SGHAT, CDR2 FQNNGV. CDR3 size: 11 residues. V shed 5 bases and J shed 4 bases, with 4 bases lying between them. CDR3 in amino acids: CASSPADTQYF. Here the CDR3 DNA reads TGTGCCAGCAGCCCCGCAGATACGCAGTATTTT.

This clone was recorded only once. The chain recombines TRBV2 with TRBJ1-2, with 7 bases lining up with TRBD1. This CDR3 contains 14 residues. V was pared by 4 bases and J by 8 bases, with 10 bases of the junction left unmatched. CDR1 and CDR2 (germline): SNHLY, FYNNEI. As DNA, the CDR3 is TGTGCCAGCAGTGTTAATCCGGGACAGCGGGGCTACACCTTC. Protein sequence: CASSVNPGQRGYTF.

This clone has just a few counts. The genes are TRBV6-5 and TRBJ1-6; TRBD1 matches 10 bases. V was clipped by 4 bases and J by 10 bases; unmatched bases: 7. The CDR3 length is 15 residues. Germline CDR1 reads MNHEY; CDR2 reads SVGAGI. CDR3 in amino acids: CASSWSGQGNSPLHF. CDR3 coding DNA: TGTGCCAGCAGTTGGTCGGGACAGGGGAACTCACCCCTCCACTTT.

In regard to this clone: This same CDR3 is encoded by further DNA sequences in the sample. The genes are TRBV4-2 and TRBJ2-3, with 8 bases identical to TRBD2. Germline V gene data show CDR1 as LGHNA and CDR2 as YNFKEQ. CDR3 length: 16 amino acids. V lost 1 base to trimming and J lost 2 bases; unmatched junction nucleotides: 5. The CDR3 sequence: CASSQVGGGTTDTQYF. CDR3 nucleotides: TGTGCCAGCAGCCAAGTGGGCGGGGGGACCACAGATACGCAGTATTTT.

This clone was seen a few times. Other DNA sequences in the sample encode the same CDR3. The chain couples TRBV5-1 to TRBJ1-2; 7 bases agree with TRBD1. CDR3 size: 14 residues. CDR1 and CDR2 from the germline V gene are SGHRS and YFSETQ. V lost 3 bases, J lost 4 bases, and 6 bases stayed unmatched. CDR3 sequence reads: CASSSQTGVYGYTF. The CDR3 nucleotides are TGCGCCAGCAGCTCTCAAACAGGGGTCTATGGCTACACCTTC.

This clone was seen just once. The V and J genes are TRBV30 and TRBJ1-3; unclear D gene. The CDR3 has 13 residues. Germline V gene data show CDR1 as GTSNPN and CDR2 as SVGIG (reference sequence). Deletions cut 2 bases from V and 4 bases from J, with 9 bases between. For the CDR3, the DNA is TGTGCCTGGAGTTCGTCAGAAGGAAACACCATATATTTT. It translates to CAWSSSEGNTIYF. Supplemented by reference TRBV30 and TRBJ1-3, the full variable domain reads SQTIHQWPATLVQPVGSPLSLECTVEGTSNPNLYWYRQAAGRGLQLLFYSVGIGQISSEVPQNLSASRPQDRQFILSSKKLLLSDSGFYLCAWSSSEGNTIYFGEGSWLTVV.

The V call is TRBV27, the J call TRBJ2-3; 10 nucleotides line up with TRBD1. This CDR3 comprises 16 residues. The trim removed 7 bases at V and 1 base at J, leaving 8 bases unmatched. The germline V gene encodes CDR1 MNHEY and CDR2 SMNVEV (reference sequence). The CDR3 coding sequence is TGTGCCAGCATCCTTGGGGGGACAGGGGGCACAGATACGCAGTATTTT. Protein product: CASILGGTGGTDTQYF.

The chain joins TRBV5-6 to TRBJ2-4; TRBD1 aligns across 9 bases. Losses at the gene ends were 2 bases for V and 14 bases for J; bases not matched to a gene: 17. The CDR3 sequence is 16 residues long. Germline values: CDR1 SGHDT, CDR2 YYEEEE. The CDR3, as DNA: TGTGCCAGCAGCTTTGGGTTGAGGGACAGGGATCAAGGGGAGTACTTC. It translates to CASSFGLRDRDQGEYF.